This T cell receptor (beta chain) was found in a study of early T cells in non-severe SARS-CoV-2 infection. Germline CDR1 reads MNHEY; CDR2 reads SMNVEV (reference sequence). Trimming removed 5 bases at V and 4 bases at J, with 14 bases between. CDR3 size: 14 residues. Many counts were recorded for this clonotype. MiXCR was run by TCRdb on the 5' RACE reads, yielding one entry per CDR3 protein. The sample comprises around 94,000 distinct CDR3 sequences, roughly 13% of which are singletons, and about 6.2% rests with the top ten. The sequence came from an adult who was a healthcare worker with PCR-confirmed SARS-CoV-2 infection or an uninfected control (not recorded which). Sequencing was performed on whole blood. J is TRBJ1-2 and V is TRBV27; no clear D. The CDR3, as DNA: TGTGCCAGCAGTATGGACGGAGGTTTCTATGGCTACACCTTC. Amino acid sequence: CASSMDGGFYGYTF.